This T cell receptor (beta chain) was sequenced in a study of cytomegalovirus exposure and HLA in healthy donors. CDR1 and CDR2 from the germline V gene are SEHNR and FQNEAQ (reference sequence). The CDR3 has 13 residues. V lost 5 bases and J lost 5, with 12 bases in between. As regards this clone: Its cognate antigen is unknown.

The PCR ran on 60 Vbeta and 13 Jbeta primers. Repertoires were generated with immunoSEQ multiplex PCR, while TCRdb's copy carries only in-frame clones and drops some. The sample has some 170,000 clones, roughly 85% seen once; the top ten hold about 9.1%. Study results and caveats: A later analysis linked a missense DCLRE1C variant to TCR beta V- and J-gene trimming. Analyzed later, association rates of TCRs varied across HLA loci, with DRB1 most and HLA-C fewest. Through in vitro validation, three CMV-associated chains were shown to be specific for CMV antigens.

The clonotype comes from a man aged 18 to 35 in good health and CMV-seropositive. The material sequenced was PBMCs. The chain has TRBV7-9 and TRBJ1-1; D possibly corresponds to TRBD1 (6 bases). CDR3 nucleotides: TGTGCCAGCAGCATACAGGGTTATACTGAAGCTTTCTTT. Its protein is CASSIQGYTEAFF.